This T cell receptor beta chain was captured in a study of regulatory T cells in long-lasting Graves disease (dated by TCRdb to the early 2020s). In the study overall: Newly diagnosed Graves' disease patients had taken antithyroid drugs for less than 3 months. Persistent Graves' disease patients were compared with newly diagnosed Graves' disease patients by peripheral blood TCR sequencing and RNA sequencing. The study took place in China and was registered as a clinical trial. A total of some 33 samples were covered by TCR sequencing, comprising approximately 13 persistent and roughly 20 newly diagnosed Graves' disease patients. Results the study describes overall, beyond this receptor: A larger number of public clonotypes was shared among persistent patients (around 2,500) than among newly diagnosed patients (around 970). Persistent Graves' disease patients showed lower TCR Shannon entropy and fewer highly expanded clones than newly diagnosed patients, suggesting clonal expansion. TRBV28, TRBJ1-2 and TRBJ2-5 were preferentially used in persistent disease, while TRBV20-1 and TRBJ2-1 were favored in newly diagnosed disease. The study examined only peripheral blood because the primary lesion, thyroid tissue, could not be accessed. The authors acknowledged the small sample size as a limitation that may reduce accuracy. Only the TCR beta chain was sequenced and analyzed.

Read against the paper, the sample's time point label means: newly diagnosed GD, antithyroid drugs for less than 3 months. For both TCR sequencing and RNA sequencing, RNA was extracted from PBMCs in TRIzol. The diagnosis of Graves' disease followed American Thyroid Association guidelines. Patients for the study were recruited at an endocrinology department in Xi'an, China. Each patient gave around 9.2 milliliters of peripheral blood, collected in an EDTA anticoagulant tube. PBMCs were isolated by Ficoll Paque Plus density gradient separation without further T cell sorting. An Agilent 2100 Bioanalyzer and agarose gel were used to check RNA quality, while a NanoDrop 2000 measured RNA concentration. Library preparation was by multiplex PCR. Reads for this sample came from an Illumina HiSeq 4000. CDR3 regions were amplified by Arm-PCR with iRepertoire HTBI primers to construct TCR beta libraries. Gel purification was performed on PCR products prior to sequencing. In the original analysis: A total of under 80 TRBV and some 13 TRBJ segments were identified across samples and were used for gene usage analysis of CDR3 amino acid clonotypes. Filtered high-quality paired reads were merged into contigs using COPE and FqMerger. BLAST was used to align contigs to the IMGT TRBV, TRBD and TRBJ reference genes, and CDR3 was defined following IMGT. Any clonotype with a frequency above 0.1% was classified as a highly expanded clone. Repertoire diversity was measured by Shannon entropy, and V-J evenness by the Gini coefficient. A clonotype was considered public if more than one individual shared it. TCRdb trimmed the raw reads at Q25, called clones with MiXCR and kept productive beta chains. Identical CDR3 protein sequences are pooled into one entry, listed with their most common genes and DNA. The V and J calls follow TCRdb's processing rather than the paper's. This sample lists fewer than 500,000 distinct CDR3 sequences; around 16% were detected once. The ten biggest clones cover 9.5% to 15% of the sample.

As regards this clonotype: Which antigen it targets is not known. One base away there is no much larger clone; base qualities are not given.

The germline V gene (reference sequence) yields LNHDA for CDR1 and SQIVND for CDR2. Compared with germline, V lacks 6 bases and J lacks 4 bases; bases without a gene match: 13. The CDR3 spans 16 residues, from the cysteine through the phenylalanine. The CDR3 DNA has 48 bases and is translated from base 1. The same data also contributed to another study, on T cells in Graves' hyperthyroidism and ophthalmopathy. In that second paper, the authors write: Graves' hyperthyroidism was defined as stable when no progression to ophthalmopathy occurred over 18 months of follow-up. Hyperthyroidism patients were newly diagnosed, with disease duration under 2 months, and aged 18 to 65 years. Any patient with an uncontrolled infection, another autoimmune disease, pregnancy or lactation was excluded. Diagnoses relied on clinical symptoms, serum thyroxine and TRAb, thyroid ultrasound and orbital computed tomography. The TCR CDR3 was subjected to a first round of RT-PCR using the HTBI primer set and the Qiagen OneStep RT-PCR kit. Most expanded thyroid clonotypes (frequency above 0.001) were also found in blood, which suggests that blood repertoires may mirror thyroid immune responses. Ophthalmopathy was separated from stable hyperthyroidism by a 13 V-J signature model, with approximately 89% sensitivity and about 84% specificity obtained in cross-validation and 80%/75% obtained in testing. During validation, the model predicted progression to ophthalmopathy a median of about 5.9 months ahead of onset, with more than 60% sensitivity and more than 72% specificity. To identify TCR V-J signatures that set the groups apart, the researchers used a discovery cohort of more than 95 patients, made up of fewer than 50 with Graves' ophthalmopathy and 55 to 65 with stable Graves' hyperthyroidism. An independent validation cohort of around 19 hyperthyroidism patients and about 16 patients who later progressed to ophthalmopathy tested prospective prediction of ophthalmopathy. The roughly 90 discovery patients were divided at random into training and test sets in a 7:3 ratio. Thyroid tissue and blood T-cell repertoires from six Graves' hyperthyroidism patients were also compared in the study. Following sampling, methimazole starting at 30 mg daily was given to hyperthyroidism patients, and high-dose intravenous methylprednisolone was given to ophthalmopathy patients. The libraries were constructed in a second round of multiplex PCR and then size-selected and purified. The libraries were sequenced on an Illumina HiSeq2000 using paired-end 100 bp reads. SOAPnuke was used to process the raw data, removing reads that contained adapters or uncalled bases, had a mean Phred below 15, or lacked an exact match to the constant primer or identifier. High-quality paired reads were merged using COPE v1.2.5, and each unique nucleotide sequence was defined as a clonotype. MiTCR v1.1 was used to align clonotypes to the IMGT TRBV, TRBD and TRBJ reference segments. The analysis included only V-J combinations with a frequency above 0.0001, which together covered roughly 99% of the repertoires. A TCS score was defined as the ratio between F50 (clonal expansion) and ExV (chaos), using BLOSUM62-based TCRdist between CDR3 peptides within each V-J. Welch's t-statistics and random forest reduced around 510 V-J features to around 14, which were used in a naive Bayes classifier (R e1071). No statistical method was used to fix the sample size in advance, and group allocation was not hidden from the investigators. The paper describes TCR Vbeta CDR3 sequencing of 120 to 150 peripheral blood samples, made up of fewer than 50 ophthalmopathy patients, around 73 hyperthyroidism patients and roughly 17 progressor patients.

The input for sequencing was peripheral blood mononuclear cells (PBMCs), taken at new diagnosis, from a patient treated with antithyroid drugs. In this chain, TRBV19 is recombined with TRBJ1-1; the junction holds 8 bases that match TRBD1. This TCR derives from a middle-aged man with Graves disease. Donor details come from another sample of the same person, matched by shared clones. The bases are TGTGCCAGTAGGTTCAGGGGGCGCGCAGGGAGCACTGAAGCTTTCTTT. This yields the protein CASRFRGRAGSTEAFF.